This TCR beta chain derives from a study of blood T cell repertoires in COVID-19. In the study overall: The United States, Italy and Spain provided the acute and convalescent COVID-19 samples. From T cells, B-cell-depleted T cells, or PBMCs came the material, which was cDNA or gDNA.

In the authors' workflow: Reference gene primer amplification yielded estimated nucleated cell counts. Here immunoSEQ multiplex PCR was the method, and the copy in TCRdb shows in-frame clones only, minus some. V and J calls and clone size are given by that table; D and trimming were obtained from the DNA. Seen here are about 170,000 clones, roughly 83% observed once, and the top ten hold roughly 9%. This CDR3 is built from 14 residues. V shed 5 bases, J shed 7 bases, and the junction held 3 bases outside the gene matches. Looked up from germline, CDR1 is SGHAT and CDR2 is FQNNGV. This TCR was sampled from an elderly woman with active or convalescent COVID-19. The J gene is TRBJ2-1, the V gene TRBV11-2; 12 bases are shared with TRBD2. Sequencing was performed on peripheral blood. CDR3 sequence reads: CASSPGLAGNEQFF. The DNA for the CDR3 is TGTGCCAGCAGCCCCGGACTAGCGGGGAATGAGCAGTTCTTC. The whole variable domain, remainder taken from reference TRBV11-2 and TRBJ2-1, is EAGVAQSPRYKIIEKRQSVAFWCNPISGHATLYWYQQILGQGPKLLIQFQNNGVVDDSQLPKDRFSAERLKGVDSTLKIQPAKLEDSAVYLCASSPGLAGNEQFFGPGTRLTVL.